A single sample is the source of the 10 T cell receptor beta chains below, sequenced in a study of technical replicates of blood from a handful of donors. The repertoire was sequenced with immunoSEQ multiplex PCR; TCRdb's copy has only in-frame clones and lacks some. The sample has fewer than 70,000 clones, roughly 94% seen once; the top ten hold over 0.2%. The sample comprised T cells isolated from PBMCs. These TCRs come from a human donor in good health.

The CDR3 sequence is CASSLRGQGRTDTQYF. For the CDR3, the DNA is TGTGCCAGCAGCTTACGGGGACAGGGGCGCACAGATACGCAGTATTTT. The V gene is TRBV7-8, the J gene TRBJ2-3, with 10 nucleotides matching TRBD1. With 2 bases clipped from V and 1 base from J, the junction kept 3 bases outside the gene matches. CDR1 is SGHVS and CDR2 is FQNEAQ in the germline V gene. This CDR3 has 16 residues.

V is TRBV6-5 and J is TRBJ2-7; D ambiguous. The germline V gene has CDR1 MNHEY and CDR2 SVGAGI. This CDR3 spans 13 amino acids. With 2 bases removed from V and 2 bases from J, the gap between germline ends came to 7 bases. CDR3: CASSYARTYEQYF. DNA of the CDR3: TGTGCCAGCAGTTACGCGCGAACCTACGAGCAGTACTTC.

Here the CDR3 reads CASRLGGLDAGELFF. CDR3 sequence (DNA): TGTGCCAGCAGATTAGGCGGCCTCGACGCCGGGGAGCTGTTTTTT. The J gene is TRBJ2-2, the V gene TRBV5-4; D ambiguous. CDR1 and CDR2 from the germline V gene are SGHNT and YYREEE (reference sequence). Between the trimmed V and J ends, which lost 5 bases and 6 bases, there was a span of 17 bases. The CDR3 has 15 residues.

This clone was detected only once. J is TRBJ2-1 and V is TRBV29-1; D is perhaps TRBD2 (6 bases). This CDR3 is built from 14 residues. Germline CDR1 reads SQVTM; CDR2 reads ANQGSEA. The ends were cut back, 7 bases at V and 4 bases at J, with 17 bases in the middle. The CDR3 region has the DNA TGCAGCGGGACCCTTCGCGGGGTATACAATGAGCAGTTCTTC. This sequence encodes CSGTLRGVYNEQFF.

V gene TRBV7-6 combines with J gene TRBJ2-5, with 9 bases matching TRBD2. The germline V gene encodes CDR1 SGHVS and CDR2 FNYEAQ. Unmatched junction bases numbered 10, after V lost 5 bases and J lost 3 bases. The CDR3 runs to 16 residues. CDR3: CASSITRGGGEETQYF. CDR3 bases: TGTGCCAGCAGCATAACCCGCGGCGGGGGGGAAGAGACCCAGTACTTC.

This clone showed up just once. The chain uses TRBV28 and TRBJ2-2; 12 bases map to TRBD2. The CDR3 is made up of 14 amino acids. Germline V gives CDR1 MDHEN, CDR2 SYDVKM. Trimming cost V 8 bases and J 6 bases; bases outside gene matches: 4. This chain's CDR3 is CASFRLAGAGELFF. CDR3 coding DNA: TGTGCCAGCTTCAGACTAGCGGGAGCCGGGGAGCTGTTTTTT.

The CDR3 bases are TGTGCCAGCAGTTACACCCGGGACAGGGAAGGGTCTGAAGCTTTCTTT. Its protein product is CASSYTRDREGSEAFF. The rearrangement uses TRBV6-6 and TRBJ1-1, with 9 bases lining up with TRBD1. With 2 bases clipped from V and 6 bases from J, the junction kept 10 bases outside the gene matches. The CDR3 runs 16 residues. Germline V lookup: CDR1 MNHNY, CDR2 SVGAGI (reference sequence).

V usage is TRBV5-1 and J usage is TRBJ2-3; no clear D gene. V gave up 6 bases and J gave up 0 bases, with 11 bases separating them. CDR3 length: 14 residues. Germline V gene lookup returns CDR1 SGHRS and CDR2 YFSETQ. The CDR3 sequence: CASTPGPSTDTQYF. The DNA for the CDR3 is TGCGCCAGCACTCCAGGCCCGAGCACAGATACGCAGTATTTT.

The rearrangement links TRBV12-5 to TRBJ2-5; D uncertain. In germline, CDR1 is LGHNT, CDR2 FRNRAP. The CDR3 covers 13 residues. Trimming stripped 2 bases from V and 1 base from J, with 5 bases between. This chain's CDR3 is CASGLHFQETQYF. The DNA for the CDR3 is TGTGCTAGTGGTTTGCACTTCCAAGAGACCCAGTACTTC.

DNA for the CDR3: TGCGCCAGCAGCTCAGGGGAAAATCAGCCCCAGCATTTT. Its protein is CASSSGENQPQHF. The chain has TRBV5-1 and TRBJ1-5; TRBD1 is a possible D gene (6 bases). This CDR3 contains 13 residues. Deletions cut 3 bases from V and 4 bases from J, with 8 bases between. Germline V lookup: CDR1 SGHRS, CDR2 YFSETQ.